This record covers a single T cell receptor (beta chain). One end of the junction varies from germline; a read error may be responsible. These data come from a study of prognosis after radiotherapy for stage I lung cancer. Study details: Over twelve patients had newly diagnosed primary stage I lung tumors, and a few had oligometastatic NSCLC after surgical resection of the primary tumor. Radiotherapy: SBRT, 3 to 5 fractions, biologically effective dose at least 100 Gy.

This CDR3 comprises 13 residues. Germline V gives CDR1 MNHGY, CDR2 SVAAGI. Genomic DNA was subjected to two-round multiplex PCR for amplification of TCR beta CDR3. Amplification in first-round PCR relied on primers specific to each TRBV and TRBJ gene. MiXCR was run by TCRdb on the multiplex PCR reads, yielding one entry per CDR3 protein. The sample has 11,000 to 15,000 distinct CDR3 sequences; approximately 60% are singletons. The source of this sequence is a donor aged 50 or older with non-small cell lung cancer. Sequencing was performed on PBMCs, taken before or after stereotactic body radiation therapy (not recorded which). The rearrangement uses TRBV6-9 and TRBJ2-2; D not resolved. The CDR3 sequence: CGSIYGRTGELFF. The CDR3 coding sequence is TGTGGCAGCATTTACGGGCGAACCGGGGAGCTGTTTTTT.